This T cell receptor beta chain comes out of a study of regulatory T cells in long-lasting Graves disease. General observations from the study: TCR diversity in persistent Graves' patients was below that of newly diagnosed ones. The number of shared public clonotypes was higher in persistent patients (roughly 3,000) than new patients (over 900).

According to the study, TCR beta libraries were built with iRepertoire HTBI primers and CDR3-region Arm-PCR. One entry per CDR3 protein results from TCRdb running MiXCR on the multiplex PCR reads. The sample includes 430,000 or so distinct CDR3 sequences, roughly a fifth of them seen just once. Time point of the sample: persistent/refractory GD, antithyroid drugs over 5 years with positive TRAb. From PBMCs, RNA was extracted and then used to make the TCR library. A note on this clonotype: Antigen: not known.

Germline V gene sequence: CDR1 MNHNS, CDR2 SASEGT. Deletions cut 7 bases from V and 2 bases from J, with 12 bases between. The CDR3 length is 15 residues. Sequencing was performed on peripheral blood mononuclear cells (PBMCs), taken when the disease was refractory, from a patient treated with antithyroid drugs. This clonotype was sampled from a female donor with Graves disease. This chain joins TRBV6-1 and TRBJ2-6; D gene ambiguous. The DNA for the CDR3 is TGTGCCAGCATCTCTACCCGGGCTGGGGCCAACGTCCTGACTTTC. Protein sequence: CASISTRAGANVLTF.